The entry below describes one T cell receptor (beta chain). Its antigen is unidentified. Individually, cDNA molecules had unique molecular identifiers attached to them. TCRdb reprocessed the 5' RACE reads with MiXCR, giving one entry per CDR3 protein. The sample shows approximately 83,000 distinct CDR3 sequences, 11% to 15% of them seen only once. These data come from a study of early T cells in non-severe SARS-CoV-2 infection. Study summary: Chains were unpaired, as sequencing was done on bulk RNA from unsorted whole blood. Study-level findings and limits: Private and CD4 specificities were missed by VDJdb matching, skewed to anti-spike CD8.

Germline CDR1 reads SGHAT; CDR2 reads FQDESV (reference sequence). V lost 3 bases to trimming and J lost 0 bases, with 8 bases between them. CDR3 length: 14 amino acids. Material for sequencing was whole blood. This receptor was taken from an adult who was a healthcare worker with PCR-confirmed SARS-CoV-2 infection or an uninfected control (not recorded which). The gene calls are TRBV11-1 and TRBJ1-1; maybe TRBD1 (6 bases). CDR3 nucleotide sequence: TGTGCCAGCAGCTTTCAGGGGTTGAACACTGAAGCTTTCTTT. Its protein is CASSFQGLNTEAFF.